The clone carrying this T cell receptor (beta chain) was detected ten times or more. The antigen is undetermined. Other autoimmune diseases, uncontrolled infections, pregnancy or lactation excluded patients from enrollment. Clinical symptoms and serum thyroxine were used for diagnosis; TRAb, thyroid ultrasound and orbital computed tomography were also relied on. Germline CDR1 reads SGDLS; CDR2 reads YYNGEE. J was trimmed by 4 bases and V by 7 bases; bases with no gene match: 7. This CDR3 has 14 amino acids. The sample belongs to a study of Graves' ophthalmopathy and Graves' hyperthyroidism. General study points: Predictions made by the model for ophthalmopathy progression reached approximately 71% sensitivity and around 73% specificity. Most expanded clonotypes in thyroid above 0.001 frequency also showed up in blood.

Transcripts of RNA were the source for amplifying TCR beta CDR3 regions. The library came from an HTBI-primed first-round RT-PCR and a second-round multiplex PCR. TCRdb reanalysed the multiplex PCR reads using MiXCR and keeps one entry per CDR3 protein. The table lists approximately 1.2 million distinct CDR3 sequences, about two fifths of them singletons. The chain employs TRBV9 and TRBJ2-5, with 10 bases that match TRBD2. The sample was peripheral blood or thyroid tissue (not recorded which). The sequence came from an adult man with Graves' hyperthyroidism. The CDR3 spells CASASGGGSETQYF. CDR3 DNA sequence: TGTGCCAGCGCTAGCGGGGGCGGGTCAGAGACCCAGTACTTC.